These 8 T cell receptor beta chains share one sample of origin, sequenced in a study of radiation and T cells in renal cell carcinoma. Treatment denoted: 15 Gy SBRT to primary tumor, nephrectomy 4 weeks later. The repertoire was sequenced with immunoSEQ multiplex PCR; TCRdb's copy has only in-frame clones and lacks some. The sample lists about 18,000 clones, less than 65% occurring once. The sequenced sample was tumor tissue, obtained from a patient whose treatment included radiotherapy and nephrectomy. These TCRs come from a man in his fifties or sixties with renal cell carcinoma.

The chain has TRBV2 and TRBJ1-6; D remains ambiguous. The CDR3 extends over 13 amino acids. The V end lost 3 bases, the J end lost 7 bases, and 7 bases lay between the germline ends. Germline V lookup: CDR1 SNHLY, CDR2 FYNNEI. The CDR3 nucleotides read TGTGCCAGCAGTGACCATCCGAATTCACCCCTCCACTTT. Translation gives CASSDHPNSPLHF.

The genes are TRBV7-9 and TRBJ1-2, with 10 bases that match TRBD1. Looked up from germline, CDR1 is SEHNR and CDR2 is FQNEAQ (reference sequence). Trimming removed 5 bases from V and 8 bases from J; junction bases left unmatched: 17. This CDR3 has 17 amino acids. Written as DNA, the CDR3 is TGTGCCAGCAGCCCCCCCGGGACAGGGGATCGGATTCTGGGCTACACCTTC. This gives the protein CASSPPGTGDRILGYTF.

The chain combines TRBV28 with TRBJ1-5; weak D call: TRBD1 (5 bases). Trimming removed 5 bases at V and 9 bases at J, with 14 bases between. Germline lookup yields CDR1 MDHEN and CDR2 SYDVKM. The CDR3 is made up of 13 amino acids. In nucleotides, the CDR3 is TGTGCCAGCAGTCCAGGGCCGTTGCGGCCCCAGCATTTT. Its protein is CASSPGPLRPQHF. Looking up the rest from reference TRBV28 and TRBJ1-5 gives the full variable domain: DVKVTQSSRYLVKRTGEKVFLECVQDMDHENMFWYRQDPGLGLRLIYFSYDVKMKEKGDIPEGYSVSREKKERFSLILESASTNQTSMYLCASSPGPLRPQHFGDGTRLSIL.

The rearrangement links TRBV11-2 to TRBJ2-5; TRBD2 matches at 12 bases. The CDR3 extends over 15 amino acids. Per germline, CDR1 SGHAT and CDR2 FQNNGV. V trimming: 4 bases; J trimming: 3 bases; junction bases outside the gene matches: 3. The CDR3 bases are TGTGCCAGCAGCTCCGGACTAGCGGGGAAAGAGACCCAGTACTTC. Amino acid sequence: CASSSGLAGKETQYF.

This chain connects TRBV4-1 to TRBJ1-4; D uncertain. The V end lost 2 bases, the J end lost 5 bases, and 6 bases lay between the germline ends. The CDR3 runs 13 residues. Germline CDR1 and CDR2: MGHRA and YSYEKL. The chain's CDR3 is CASSQFRNEKLFF. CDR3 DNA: TGCGCCAGCAGCCAATTCCGGAATGAAAAACTGTTTTTT.

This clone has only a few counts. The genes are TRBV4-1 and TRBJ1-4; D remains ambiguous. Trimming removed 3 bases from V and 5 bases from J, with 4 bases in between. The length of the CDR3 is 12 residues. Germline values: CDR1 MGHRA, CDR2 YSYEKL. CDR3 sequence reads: CASSHRNEKLFF. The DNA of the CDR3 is TGCGCCAGCAGCCATCGAAATGAAAAACTGTTTTTT.

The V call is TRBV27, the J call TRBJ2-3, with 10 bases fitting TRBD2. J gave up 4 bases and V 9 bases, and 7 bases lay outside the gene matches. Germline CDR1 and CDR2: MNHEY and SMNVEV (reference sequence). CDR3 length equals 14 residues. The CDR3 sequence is CASPRTSGPDTQYF. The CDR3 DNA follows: TGTGCCAGTCCGAGGACTAGCGGTCCAGATACGCAGTATTTT.

The chain's CDR3 is CASSLETGGATYEQYF. The CDR3 DNA is TGTGCCAGCAGCTTAGAGACAGGGGGCGCAACCTACGAGCAGTACTTC. This chain connects TRBV7-8 to TRBJ2-7; 10 positions agree with TRBD1. In germline, CDR1 is SGHVS, CDR2 FQNEAQ. V lost 1 base and J lost 2; bases outside the gene matches: 5. This CDR3 has 16 amino acids. The complete variable domain, with remaining parts taken from reference TRBV7-8 and TRBJ2-7, reads GAGVSQSPRYKVAKRGQDVALRCDPISGHVSLFWYQQALGQGPEFLTYFQNEAQLDKSGLPSDRFFAERPEGSVSTLKIQRTQQEDSAVYLCASSLETGGATYEQYFGPGTRLTVT.